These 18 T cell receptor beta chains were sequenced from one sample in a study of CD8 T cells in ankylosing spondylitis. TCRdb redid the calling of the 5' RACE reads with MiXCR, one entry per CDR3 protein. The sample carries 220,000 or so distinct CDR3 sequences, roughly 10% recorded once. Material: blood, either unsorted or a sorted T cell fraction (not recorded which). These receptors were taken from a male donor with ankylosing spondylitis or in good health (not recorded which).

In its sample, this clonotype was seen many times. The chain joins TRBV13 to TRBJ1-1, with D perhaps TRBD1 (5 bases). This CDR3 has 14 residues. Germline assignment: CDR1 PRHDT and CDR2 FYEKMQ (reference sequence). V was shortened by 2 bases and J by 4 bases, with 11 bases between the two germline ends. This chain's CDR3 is CASSLMQGGTEAFF. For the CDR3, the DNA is TGTGCCAGCAGCTTAATGCAGGGAGGCACTGAAGCTTTCTTT.

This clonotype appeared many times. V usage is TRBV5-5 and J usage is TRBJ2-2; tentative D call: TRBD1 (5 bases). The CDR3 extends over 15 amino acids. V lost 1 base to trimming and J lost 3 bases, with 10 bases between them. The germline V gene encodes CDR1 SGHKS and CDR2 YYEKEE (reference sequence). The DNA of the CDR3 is TGTGCCAGCAGCTTGCTGGTACAGGACACCGGGGAGCTGTTTTTT. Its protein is CASSLLVQDTGELFF.

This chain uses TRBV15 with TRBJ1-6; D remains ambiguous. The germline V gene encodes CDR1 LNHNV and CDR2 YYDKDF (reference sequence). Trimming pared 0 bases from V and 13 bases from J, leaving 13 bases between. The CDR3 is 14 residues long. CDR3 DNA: TGTGCCACCAGCAGAGAGCTTGTGATTTTGCCCCTCCACTTT. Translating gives CATSRELVILPLHF.

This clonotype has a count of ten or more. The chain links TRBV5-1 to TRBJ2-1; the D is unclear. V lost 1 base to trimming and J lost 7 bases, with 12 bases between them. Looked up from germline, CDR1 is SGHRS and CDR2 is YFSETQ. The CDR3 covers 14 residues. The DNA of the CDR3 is TGCGCCAGCAGCTTGAGTGGGTTCCGAAATGAGCAGTTCTTC. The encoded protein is CASSLSGFRNEQFF.

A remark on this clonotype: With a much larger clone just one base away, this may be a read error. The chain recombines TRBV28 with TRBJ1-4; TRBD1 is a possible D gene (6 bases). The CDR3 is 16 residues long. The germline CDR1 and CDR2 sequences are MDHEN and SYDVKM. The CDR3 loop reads CASSPAGAPTKEKLFF. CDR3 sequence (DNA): TGTGCCAGCAGTCCTGCGGGGGCCCCAACTAAAGAAAAACTGTTTTTT.

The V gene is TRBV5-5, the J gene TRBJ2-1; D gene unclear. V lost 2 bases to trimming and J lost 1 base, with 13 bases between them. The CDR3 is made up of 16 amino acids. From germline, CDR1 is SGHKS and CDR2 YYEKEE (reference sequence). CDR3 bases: TGTGCCAGCAGCTTAGGCCCGGGTGCGTCCTACAATGAGCAGTTCTTC. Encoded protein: CASSLGPGASYNEQFF.

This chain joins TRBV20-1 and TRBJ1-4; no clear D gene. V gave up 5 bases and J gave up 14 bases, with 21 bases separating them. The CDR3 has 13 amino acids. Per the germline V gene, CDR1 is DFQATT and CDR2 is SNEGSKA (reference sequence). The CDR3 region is CSARIAGSGSLFF. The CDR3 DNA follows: TGCAGTGCTCGCATAGCAGGTTCTGGGAGCCTGTTTTTT.

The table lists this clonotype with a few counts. CDR3 residues: CASRSWTGSNQPQHF. CDR3 sequence (DNA): TGTGCCAGCAGGAGCTGGACGGGCAGCAATCAGCCCCAGCATTTT. The V call is TRBV2, the J call TRBJ1-5; D gene ambiguous. This CDR3 has 15 residues. Germline loops: CDR1 SNHLY, CDR2 FYNNEI. The V gene lost 6 bases and the J gene lost 1 base, with 13 bases spanning the gap.

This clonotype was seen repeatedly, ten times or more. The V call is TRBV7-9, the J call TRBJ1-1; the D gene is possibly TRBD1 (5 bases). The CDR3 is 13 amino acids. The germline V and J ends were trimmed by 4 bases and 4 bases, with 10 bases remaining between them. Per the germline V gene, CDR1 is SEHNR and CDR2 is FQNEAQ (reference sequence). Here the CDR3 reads CASSWVGGTEAFF. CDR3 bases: TGTGCCAGCAGCTGGGTGGGGGGCACTGAAGCTTTCTTT.

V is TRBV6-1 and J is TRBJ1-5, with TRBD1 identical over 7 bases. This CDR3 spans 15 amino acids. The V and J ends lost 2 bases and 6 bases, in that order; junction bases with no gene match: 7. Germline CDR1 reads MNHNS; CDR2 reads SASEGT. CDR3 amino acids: CASSEHRDSVQPQHF. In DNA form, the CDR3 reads TGTGCCAGCAGTGAACACCGGGACAGTGTTCAGCCCCAGCATTTT.

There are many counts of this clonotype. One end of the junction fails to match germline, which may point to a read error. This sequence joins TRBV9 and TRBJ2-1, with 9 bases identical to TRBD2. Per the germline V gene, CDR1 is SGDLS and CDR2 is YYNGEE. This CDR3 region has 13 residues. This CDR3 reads CASSVNTAGGPQF. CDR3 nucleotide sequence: TGTGCCAGCAGCGTAAACACGGCGGGGGGGCCTCAGTTC.

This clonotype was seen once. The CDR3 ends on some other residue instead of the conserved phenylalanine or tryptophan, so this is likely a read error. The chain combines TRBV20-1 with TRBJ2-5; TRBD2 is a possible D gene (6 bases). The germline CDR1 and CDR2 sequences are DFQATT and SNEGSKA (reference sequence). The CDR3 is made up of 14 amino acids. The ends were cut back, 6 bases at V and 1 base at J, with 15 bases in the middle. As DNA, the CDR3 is TGCAGTGCCCCTAGGGGAGGCATCCAAGAGACCCAGTACCTC. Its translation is CSAPRGGIQETQYL.

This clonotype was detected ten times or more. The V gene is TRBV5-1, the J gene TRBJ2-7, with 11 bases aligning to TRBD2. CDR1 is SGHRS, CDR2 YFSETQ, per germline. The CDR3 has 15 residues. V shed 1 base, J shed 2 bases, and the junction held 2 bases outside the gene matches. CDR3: CASSLTSGGTYEQYF. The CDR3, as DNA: TGCGCCAGCAGCTTGACTAGCGGGGGAACCTACGAGCAGTACTTC. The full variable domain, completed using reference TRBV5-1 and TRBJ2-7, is KAGVTQTPRYLIKTRGQQVTLSCSPISGHRSVSWYQQTPGQGLQFLFEYFSETQRNKGNFPGRFSGRQFSNSRSEMNVSTLELGDSALYLCASSLTSGGTYEQYFGPGTRLTVT.

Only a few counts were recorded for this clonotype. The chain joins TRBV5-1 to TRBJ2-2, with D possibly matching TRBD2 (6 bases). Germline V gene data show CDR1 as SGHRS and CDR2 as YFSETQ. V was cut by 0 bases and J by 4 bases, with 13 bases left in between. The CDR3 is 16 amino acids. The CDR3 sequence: CASSLARPGGTGELFF. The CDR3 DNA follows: TGCGCCAGCAGCTTGGCGCGGCCCGGGGGCACCGGGGAGCTGTTTTTT.

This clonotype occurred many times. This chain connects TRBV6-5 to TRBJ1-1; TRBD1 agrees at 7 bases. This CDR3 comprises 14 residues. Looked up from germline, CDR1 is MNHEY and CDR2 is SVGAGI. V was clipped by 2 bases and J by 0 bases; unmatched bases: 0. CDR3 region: CASSYDRVNTEAFF. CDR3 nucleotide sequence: TGTGCCAGCAGTTACGACAGGGTGAACACTGAAGCTTTCTTT.

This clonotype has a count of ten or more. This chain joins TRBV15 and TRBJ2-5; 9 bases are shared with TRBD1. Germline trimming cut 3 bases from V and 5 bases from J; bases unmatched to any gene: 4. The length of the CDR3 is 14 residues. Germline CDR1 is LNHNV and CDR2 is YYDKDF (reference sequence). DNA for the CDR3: TGTGCCACCAGCAGGGACAGGGGCGTGGAGACCCAGTACTTC. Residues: CATSRDRGVETQYF. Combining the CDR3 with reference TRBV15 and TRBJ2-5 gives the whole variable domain DAMVIQNPRYQVTQFGKPVTLSCSQTLNHNVMYWYQQKSSQAPKLLFHYYDKDFNNEADTPDNFQSRRPNTSFCFLDIRSPGLGDTAMYLCATSRDRGVETQYFGPGTRLLVL.

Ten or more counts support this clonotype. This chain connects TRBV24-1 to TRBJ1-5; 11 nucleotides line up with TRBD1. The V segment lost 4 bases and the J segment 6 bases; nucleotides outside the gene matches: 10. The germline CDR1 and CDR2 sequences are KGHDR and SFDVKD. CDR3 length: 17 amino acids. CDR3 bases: TGTGCCACCAGTGACTCAGGACAGGGGGCTGGTAGTCAGCCCCAGCATTTT. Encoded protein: CATSDSGQGAGSQPQHF.

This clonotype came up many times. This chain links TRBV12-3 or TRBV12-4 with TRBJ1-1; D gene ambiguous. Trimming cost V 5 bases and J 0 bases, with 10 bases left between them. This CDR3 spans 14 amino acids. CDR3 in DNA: TGTGCCAGCAGTACCTCCACTATGAACACTGAAGCTTTCTTT. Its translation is CASSTSTMNTEAFF.